The rows below give T cell receptor beta chains drawn from one sample of a study of brain metastases from non-small cell lung cancer. Using immunoSEQ multiplex PCR, the repertoire was profiled, and TCRdb retains in-frame clones only, with some absent. The table shows around 690 clones, with about 83% occurring only once. Sequences were obtained from tumor-adjacent normal tissue. The origin of the receptors is a donor aged 40 or older with non-small cell lung cancer. Each CDR3 is given with its conserved first and last residue. D genes are given only for firm matches. Only some rows state a clone size, as once, few, many or a class for expanded clones.

d_gene: TRBD1
len: 13
j_gene: TRBJ1-5
abundance: NA
v_gene: TRBV5-5
CDR3aa: CASSQGENQPQHF
CDR3nt: TGTGCCAGCAGCCAGGGGGAAAATCAGCCCCAGCATTTT

d_gene: TRBD1
len: 13
j_gene: TRBJ2-7
abundance: NA
v_gene: TRBV7-8
CDR3aa: CASSLDRGNEQYF
CDR3nt: TGTGCCAGCAGCTTAGACAGGGGAAACGAGCAGTACTTC

d_gene: TRBD1
len: 14
j_gene: TRBJ1-2
abundance: NA
v_gene: TRBV19
CDR3aa: CASSFGQGNYGYTF
CDR3nt: TGTGCCAGTAGTTTCGGACAGGGGAACTATGGCTACACCTTC

d_gene: NA
len: 12
j_gene: TRBJ2-7
abundance: NA
v_gene: TRBV11-1
CDR3aa: CASSRNLDEQYF
CDR3nt: TGTGCCAGCAGTCGTAACTTAGACGAGCAGTACTTC

d_gene: NA
len: 13
j_gene: TRBJ1-5
abundance: NA
v_gene: TRBV6-1
CDR3aa: CASSGDRNQPQHF
CDR3nt: TGTGCCAGCAGTGGCGACAGAAATCAGCCCCAGCATTTT

d_gene: TRBD1
len: 16
j_gene: TRBJ1-1
abundance: few
v_gene: TRBV27
CDR3aa: CASSLDAGRGRSEAFF
CDR3nt: TGTGCCAGCAGTTTAGATGCGGGGAGGGGGCGTAGTGAAGCTTTCTTT

d_gene: TRBD1
len: 13
j_gene: TRBJ1-2
abundance: NA
v_gene: TRBV5-4
CDR3aa: CASSAYRGLDQSF
CDR3nt: TGTGCCAGCAGCGCTTACAGGGGGCTCGACCAAAGCTTC

d_gene: TRBD2
len: 15
j_gene: TRBJ2-1
abundance: NA
v_gene: TRBV19
CDR3aa: CASSLAGGGYNEQFF
CDR3nt: TGTGCCAGTAGCCTCGCGGGGGGCGGTTACAATGAGCAGTTCTTC

d_gene: NA
len: 14
j_gene: TRBJ2-1
abundance: NA
v_gene: TRBV18
CDR3aa: CASSRAYSYNEQFF
CDR3nt: TGTGCTAGCTCACGGGCGTACTCCTACAATGAGCAGTTCTTC

d_gene: TRBD1
len: 17
j_gene: TRBJ2-2
abundance: NA
v_gene: TRBV5-8
CDR3aa: CASSLAWGQFNTGELFF
CDR3nt: TGTGCCAGCAGCTTGGCCTGGGGACAGTTTAATACCGGGGAGCTGTTTTTT

d_gene: TRBD1
len: 12
j_gene: TRBJ1-2
abundance: NA
v_gene: TRBV6-5
CDR3aa: CASSYRQGGYTF
CDR3nt: TGTGCCAGTAGTTACCGACAGGGTGGCTACACCTTC

d_gene: NA
len: 15
j_gene: TRBJ1-3
abundance: NA
v_gene: TRBV6-5
CDR3aa: CASSPGPPPGNTIYF
CDR3nt: TGTGCCAGCAGTCCCGGGCCCCCCCCTGGAAACACCATATATTTT

d_gene: NA
len: 13
j_gene: TRBJ1-1
abundance: NA
v_gene: TRBV29-1
CDR3aa: CSVLGWGNTEAFF
CDR3nt: TGCAGCGTCCTAGGATGGGGGAACACTGAAGCTTTCTTT

d_gene: NA
len: 15
j_gene: TRBJ1-2
abundance: NA
v_gene: TRBV14
CDR3aa: CASSQGGGSDYGYTF
CDR3nt: TGTGCCAGCAGCCAAGGTGGGGGTTCCGACTATGGCTACACCTTC

d_gene: TRBD1
len: 14
j_gene: TRBJ1-2
abundance: NA
v_gene: TRBV9
CDR3aa: CASTGTGTFYGYTF
CDR3nt: TGTGCCAGCACGGGGACAGGGACCTTCTATGGCTACACCTTC

d_gene: NA
len: 12
j_gene: TRBJ2-7
abundance: NA
v_gene: TRBV6-2/TRBV6-3
CDR3aa: CASSYIPYEQYF
CDR3nt: TGTGCTAGCAGTTATATCCCCTACGAGCAGTACTTC

d_gene: NA
len: 12
j_gene: TRBJ2-7
abundance: NA
v_gene: TRBV6-5
CDR3aa: CASSTEQGFQYF
CDR3nt: TGTGCCAGCAGTACGGAACAAGGCTTTCAGTATTTC

d_gene: NA
len: 14
j_gene: TRBJ1-1
abundance: NA
v_gene: TRBV5-1
CDR3aa: CASSLGTENTEAFF
CDR3nt: TGCGCCAGCAGCTTGGGGACAGAGAACACTGAAGCTTTCTTT

d_gene: TRBD2
len: 15
j_gene: TRBJ2-3
abundance: NA
v_gene: TRBV7-3
CDR3aa: CASSWTSGPTDTQYF
CDR3nt: TGTGCCAGCAGCTGGACTAGCGGTCCTACAGATACGCAGTATTTT

d_gene: NA
len: 13
j_gene: TRBJ1-5
abundance: NA
v_gene: TRBV5-4
CDR3aa: CASSSTPDRPQHF
CDR3nt: TGTGCCAGCAGCTCTACCCCGGATCGGCCCCAGCATTTT

d_gene: NA
len: 15
j_gene: TRBJ2-2
abundance: once
v_gene: TRBV5-1
CDR3aa: CASSSLADNTGELFF
CDR3nt: TGCGCCAGCAGCTCTCTCGCTGACAACACCGGGGAGCTGTTTTTT

d_gene: TRBD1
len: 15
j_gene: TRBJ1-1
abundance: NA
v_gene: TRBV7-2
CDR3aa: CASRTTTGWDTEAFF
CDR3nt: TGTGCCAGCAGGACCACGACAGGGTGGGACACTGAAGCTTTCTTT